This is a list of T cell receptor beta chains from one sample in a study of CXCR3 chemokines and chemotherapy response in bladder cancer. TCRdb passed the PCR reads through MiXCR, listing each CDR3 protein once. The profile shows 8,100 or so distinct CDR3 sequences, 10% to 15% of them singletons. Sampling was done from a patient whose treatment included neoadjuvant chemotherapy. These receptors were collected from a human donor with bladder cancer that responded to neoadjuvant chemotherapy. Both conserved end residues are trimmed from each CDR3. Fields, in order: J gene, V gene, CDR3 protein.

J gene: TRBJ1-1
V gene: TRBV4-1
CDR3 protein: ASSRQLWTTEAF

J gene: TRBJ1-3
V gene: TRBV20-1
CDR3 protein: SAPSGNTIY

J gene: TRBJ2-5
V gene: TRBV5-4
CDR3 protein: ASSLQGEETQY

J gene: TRBJ1-5
V gene: TRBV19
CDR3 protein: ASRDNLRNQPQH

J gene: TRBJ2-7
V gene: TRBV12-3/TRBV12-4
CDR3 protein: ASSPSAGVYSYEQY

J gene: TRBJ1-2
V gene: TRBV19
CDR3 protein: ASSAGTDNYGYT

J gene: TRBJ1-2
V gene: TRBV6-1
CDR3 protein: ASSPPGQGNGYT

J gene: TRBJ2-3
V gene: TRBV10-3
CDR3 protein: AINAGRGTDTQY

J gene: TRBJ2-1
V gene: TRBV5-6
CDR3 protein: ASTPSGSSYNEQF

J gene: TRBJ1-5
V gene: TRBV19
CDR3 protein: ASRTGGEDSNQPQH

J gene: TRBJ2-3
V gene: TRBV29-1
CDR3 protein: SVEEPTGAGWNTDTQY

J gene: TRBJ2-2
V gene: TRBV6-2/TRBV6-3
CDR3 protein: ASSPRQAFTGELF

J gene: TRBJ2-5
V gene: TRBV7-2
CDR3 protein: ASTTRTGGETQY

J gene: TRBJ1-1
V gene: TRBV19
CDR3 protein: ASSPRGRPQGAF

J gene: TRBJ1-4
V gene: TRBV30
CDR3 protein: AWRGAANEKLF

J gene: TRBJ2-6
V gene: TRBV5-4
CDR3 protein: ASSRAGANVLT

J gene: TRBJ1-5
V gene: TRBV19
CDR3 protein: ASDRGYSNQPQH

J gene: TRBJ2-3
V gene: TRBV19
CDR3 protein: ASSSGTGYTDTQY

J gene: TRBJ2-3
V gene: TRBV19
CDR3 protein: ASSDPRQGAEDTQY

J gene: TRBJ1-5
V gene: TRBV12-3/TRBV12-4
CDR3 protein: ASSLVGTGGQPQH

J gene: TRBJ1-2
V gene: TRBV27
CDR3 protein: ASSAQGLYGYT

J gene: TRBJ2-3
V gene: TRBV5-4
CDR3 protein: ASSLPGRADTQY

J gene: TRBJ1-6
V gene: TRBV12-3/TRBV12-4
CDR3 protein: ASSPTRVPRPGSYNSPLH

J gene: TRBJ2-2
V gene: TRBV6-1
CDR3 protein: ASEYTANTGELF

J gene: TRBJ1-2
V gene: TRBV30
CDR3 protein: AWDAPGHFRYGYT

J gene: TRBJ1-5
V gene: TRBV19
CDR3 protein: ASSIGGGFNQPQH

J gene: TRBJ1-2
V gene: TRBV7-9
CDR3 protein: ASSLDAGIGYGYT

J gene: TRBJ1-2
V gene: TRBV6-6
CDR3 protein: ASREGGENYGYT

J gene: TRBJ1-2
V gene: TRBV6-5
CDR3 protein: ASRPQGWGYT

J gene: TRBJ1-2
V gene: TRBV30
CDR3 protein: AWSFDRGEGYT

J gene: TRBJ1-5
V gene: TRBV30
CDR3 protein: AWSGGGSQPQH

J gene: TRBJ2-5
V gene: TRBV12-3/TRBV12-4
CDR3 protein: ATRSNARVETQY

J gene: TRBJ2-5
V gene: TRBV29-1
CDR3 protein: SVKWRTRQETQY

J gene: TRBJ2-1
V gene: TRBV12-3/TRBV12-4
CDR3 protein: ASSSYSNEQF

J gene: TRBJ1-2
V gene: TRBV10-3
CDR3 protein: AISSADSGSFYGYT

J gene: TRBJ2-7
V gene: TRBV30
CDR3 protein: AWDLGGQYEQY

J gene: TRBJ2-1
V gene: TRBV10-3
CDR3 protein: AISGLGGVSNEQF

J gene: TRBJ2-7
V gene: TRBV12-5
CDR3 protein: ASGYRILGGVGYEQY

J gene: TRBJ2-7
V gene: TRBV6-5
CDR3 protein: ASTERTGVSYEQY

J gene: TRBJ2-3
V gene: TRBV6-2/TRBV6-3
CDR3 protein: ASSPPGLGSDTQY

J gene: TRBJ1-1
V gene: TRBV10-3
CDR3 protein: AISGEGGRAEAF

J gene: TRBJ2-7
V gene: TRBV10-3
CDR3 protein: AISESISYEQY